This TCR beta chain stems from a study of cytomegalovirus exposure and HLA in healthy donors. The wider study: Drawn from HLA-typed donors, around 85 million unique TCRs were held in an early data release. Study-wide points: Specific recognition of CMV antigens was confirmed in vitro for a few chains (all CMV-associated). Later analysis demonstrated an association between a missense DCLRE1C variant and TCR beta V- and J-gene trimming. Most TCR beta V segments were productive about 87% or about 30% of the time in an earlier analysis.

Comment on this clone: The antigen is not known.

The primer mix had 60 Vbeta and 13 Jbeta primers. The assay was immunoSEQ multiplex PCR, and TCRdb's table has in-frame clones only and misses some. Seen here are about 150,000 clones, about 81% observed once, and the top ten hold around 7%. This CDR3 region has 15 residues. The junction had 7 bases not matched to a gene; V was cut back by 9 bases and J by 0 bases. CDR1 is MNHEY and CDR2 is SMNVEV in the germline V gene (reference sequence). Sequencing was carried out using PBMCs. The chain uses TRBV27 and TRBJ2-1; 8 bases map to TRBD2. The TCR was taken from a man aged 25-45 years in good health and CMV-seronegative. In nucleotides, the CDR3 is TGTGCCAGTTCCGGGAGGGCAAGCTCCTACAATGAGCAGTTCTTC. Amino acids: CASSGRASSYNEQFF.